A single sample is the source of the 8 T cell receptor beta chains below, sequenced in a study of control samples from healthy donors and cancer patients. The method was immunoSEQ multiplex PCR; TCRdb's version includes in-frame clones alone and lacks a portion of them. The sample gives around 71,000 clones, approximately 87% of which show up once; around 2.3% is in the top ten. What was sequenced was PBMCs. Every receptor here comes from a woman in her 50s with head and neck cancer.

The V call is TRBV7-2, the J call TRBJ1-1, with 10 bases aligning to TRBD1. The CDR3 runs 15 residues. Trimming cost V 0 bases and J 7 bases; bases outside gene matches: 5. The germline gives CDR1 SGHTA, CDR2 FQGNSA. Here the CDR3 DNA reads TGTGCCAGCAGCTTAGCGGCAGGACAGGGGGGTGAAGCTTTCTTT. Translating gives CASSLAAGQGGEAFF. The variable domain in full, with the rest retrieved from reference TRBV7-2 and TRBJ1-1, is GAGVSQSPSNKVTEKGKDVELRCDPISGHTALYWYRQSLGQGLEFLIYFQGNSAPDKSGLPSDRFSAERTGGSVSTLTIQRTQQEDSAVYLCASSLAAGQGGEAFFGQGTRLTVV.

The V call is TRBV6-5, the J call TRBJ1-3, with D possibly TRBD1 on 6 matching bases. V was trimmed by 6 bases and J by 0 bases, leaving 12 bases between them. The CDR3 loop spans 15 amino acids. Looked up from germline, CDR1 is MNHEY and CDR2 is SVGAGI. The CDR3 DNA follows: TGTGCCAGCAGCCGGACAGTGTCCTCTGGAAACACCATATATTTT. It specifies CASSRTVSSGNTIYF.

This clone was picked up one time. The CDR3 coding sequence is TGTGCCAGCAGTTACCCCCAGGGGGCTTCTGAAGCTTTCTTT. It encodes CASSYPQGASEAFF. The chain couples TRBV6-2 or TRBV6-3 to TRBJ1-1; TRBD1 agrees at 8 bases. Germline CDR1 MNHEY, CDR2 SVGEGT. Germline trimming cut 2 bases from V and 6 bases from J; bases unmatched to any gene: 5. The CDR3 is 14 residues long.

The genes are TRBV30 and TRBJ2-7; D possibly corresponds to TRBD2 (5 bases). Between the trimmed V and J ends, which lost 1 base and 12 bases, there was a span of 22 bases. The CDR3 runs 14 residues. Germline V gene sequence: CDR1 GTSNPN, CDR2 SVGIG (reference sequence). The CDR3 here is CAWSALAGSGGGYF. CDR3 nucleotide sequence: TGTGCCTGGAGTGCTCTAGCTGGGTCCGGAGGCGGGTACTTC.

Only a few counts were recorded for this clone. The rearrangement joins TRBV5-4 to TRBJ2-1; no clear D. Germline values: CDR1 SGHNT, CDR2 YYREEE (reference sequence). V was shortened by 1 base and J by 7 bases, with 9 bases between the two germline ends. The CDR3 covers 13 residues. The CDR3 loop reads CASSLSPGNEQFF. The CDR3 DNA reads as TGTGCCAGCAGCTTGTCTCCCGGGAATGAGCAGTTCTTC. Full variable domain (missing parts from reference TRBV5-4 and TRBJ2-1): ETGVTQSPTHLIKTRGQQVTLRCSSQSGHNTVSWYQQALGQGPQFIFQYYREEENGRGNFPPRFSGLQFPNYSSELNVNALELDDSALYLCASSLSPGNEQFFGPGTRLTVL.

This clone has only one observation. The chain is built from TRBV19 and TRBJ2-7; 12 bases are shared with TRBD2. This CDR3 comprises 15 residues. Germline CDR1 reads LNHDA; CDR2 reads SQIVND (reference sequence). J was trimmed by 2 bases and V by 6 bases; bases with no gene match: 5. CDR3 in DNA: TGTGCCAGTAGCACGACTAGCGGGGGAACCTACGAGCAGTACTTC. Translating gives CASSTTSGGTYEQYF.

The chain uses TRBV30 and TRBJ2-7, with 7 bases lining up with TRBD1. V trimming: 2 bases; J trimming: 7 bases; junction bases outside the gene matches: 5. Per the germline V gene, CDR1 is GTSNPN and CDR2 is SVGIG (reference sequence). The CDR3 runs to 12 residues. CDR3 nucleotides: TGTGCCTGGAGTCCTTACAGGGGTGAGCAGTACTTC. Encoded protein: CAWSPYRGEQYF.

The gene calls are TRBV7-8 and TRBJ1-1; 9 nucleotides align to TRBD1. CDR1 and CDR2 from the germline V gene are SGHVS and FQNEAQ. V lost 3 bases to trimming and J lost 4 bases; unmatched junction nucleotides: 0. This CDR3 has 13 residues. This chain's CDR3 is CASSLGQGTEAFF. DNA of the CDR3: TGTGCCAGCAGCTTGGGACAGGGCACTGAAGCTTTCTTT.